What follows are 8 T cell receptor beta chains derived from one specimen sequenced in a study of blood T cell repertoires in COVID-19 (TCRdb year 2020). Library preparation was by the immunoSEQ multiplex PCR assay. Held by TCRdb, this immuneACCESS table contains in-frame sequences only and omits some clones. Under half of the omission traces to an unresolved V gene where checked; the cause of the rest is unknown. In this sample the table shows roughly 90,000 clones, about 87% of which occur a single time. The ten largest clones represent more than 1% of the sample. Sequenced: peripheral blood. All receptors derive from a human donor in a cohort sampled during active COVID-19.

The chain joins TRBV3-1 (or the pseudogene TRBV3-2) to TRBJ2-1; 8 nucleotides align to TRBD2. This CDR3 comprises 14 residues. The ends lost 2 bases at V and 10 bases at J; junction bases unmatched: 7. Germline assignment: CDR1 LGHDT and CDR2 YNNKEL (reference sequence). The CDR3 DNA follows: TGTGCCAGCAGCCAACATTCCCTAGCGGGCGAGCAGTTCTTC. This encodes CASSQHSLAGEQFF.

This rearrangement joins TRBV5-1 to TRBJ2-5; the D gene is possibly TRBD1 (6 bases). Germline CDR1 SGHRS, CDR2 YFSETQ. This CDR3 contains 14 residues. V lost 3 bases and J 2 bases, leaving 11 bases between the germline ends. CDR3 DNA: TGCGCCAGCAGCTCCGGACAGATGCAAGAGACCCAGTACTTC. Amino acids: CASSSGQMQETQYF.

The chain combines TRBV10-3 with TRBJ1-1; 9 bases agree with TRBD1. CDR3 length equals 14 residues. Germline V gives CDR1 ENHRY, CDR2 SYGVKD. The V and J ends lost 7 bases and 3 bases, in that order; junction bases with no gene match: 6. CDR3 amino acids: CAITPTGGHTEAFF. CDR3 bases: TGTGCCATCACCCCGACAGGGGGGCACACTGAAGCTTTCTTT.

This clone was seen once. This chain joins TRBV28 and TRBJ2-7; 7 bases are a match to TRBD1. The germline CDR1 and CDR2 sequences are MDHEN and SYDVKM. Trimming at V came to 6 bases and at J to 3 bases, leaving 14 bases not matched to a gene. The CDR3 spans 16 residues. The DNA of the CDR3 is TGTGCCAGCAGCCAAGGGGGCCAGGGGTCAAGCTACGAGCAGTACTTC. Protein: CASSQGGQGSSYEQYF.

The chain is built from TRBV9 and TRBJ2-1, with 7 bases lining up with TRBD1. With V trimmed by 2 bases and J by 7 bases, 9 bases remained unmatched. Germline CDR1 reads SGDLS; CDR2 reads YYNGEE. The CDR3 spans 15 residues. The CDR3 loop is CASSVRDSEENEQFF. The CDR3 DNA is TGTGCCAGCAGCGTCCGGGACAGCGAGGAGAATGAGCAGTTCTTC.

V usage is TRBV20-1 and J usage is TRBJ1-2; D remains unclear. The V gene's germline CDR1 is DFQATT and CDR2 SNEGSKA (reference sequence). V lost 1 base and J 3 bases, leaving 3 bases between the germline ends. This CDR3 contains 11 residues. In DNA form, the CDR3 reads TGCAGTGCTAGAGGCGACTATGGCTACACCTTC. This gives the protein CSARGDYGYTF.

The gene calls are TRBV18 and TRBJ2-1; D not resolved. The CDR3 has 15 residues. Trimming took 3 bases from V and 7 from J, leaving 16 bases between them. Germline V lookup: CDR1 KGHSH, CDR2 LQKENI. CDR3 residues: CASSPKLEVRNEQFF. CDR3 coding DNA: TGTGCCAGCTCACCGAAGCTAGAGGTGAGGAATGAGCAGTTCTTC.

The chain links TRBV27 to TRBJ1-4, with D possibly matching TRBD1 (5 bases). The CDR3 runs 15 residues. In germline, CDR1 is MNHEY, CDR2 SMNVEV (reference sequence). The ends were cut back, 7 bases at V and 4 bases at J, with 16 bases in the middle. The CDR3: CASKSGPGHNEKLFF. DNA for the CDR3: TGTGCCAGCAAATCGGGTCCAGGGCATAATGAAAAACTGTTTTTT.